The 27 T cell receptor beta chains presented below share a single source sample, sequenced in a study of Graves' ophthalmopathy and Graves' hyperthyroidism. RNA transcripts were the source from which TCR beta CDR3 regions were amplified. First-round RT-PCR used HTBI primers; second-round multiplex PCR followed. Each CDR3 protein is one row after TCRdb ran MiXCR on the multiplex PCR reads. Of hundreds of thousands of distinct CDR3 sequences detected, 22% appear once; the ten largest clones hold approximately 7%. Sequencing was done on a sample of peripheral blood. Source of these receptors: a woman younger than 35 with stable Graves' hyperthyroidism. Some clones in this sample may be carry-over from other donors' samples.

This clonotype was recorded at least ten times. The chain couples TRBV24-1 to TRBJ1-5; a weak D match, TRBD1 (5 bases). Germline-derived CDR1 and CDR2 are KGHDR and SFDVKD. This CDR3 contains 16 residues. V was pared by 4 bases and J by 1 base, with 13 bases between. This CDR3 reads CATSDPGATSNQPQHF. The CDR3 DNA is TGTGCCACCAGTGACCCCGGGGCTACCAGCAATCAGCCCCAGCATTTT.

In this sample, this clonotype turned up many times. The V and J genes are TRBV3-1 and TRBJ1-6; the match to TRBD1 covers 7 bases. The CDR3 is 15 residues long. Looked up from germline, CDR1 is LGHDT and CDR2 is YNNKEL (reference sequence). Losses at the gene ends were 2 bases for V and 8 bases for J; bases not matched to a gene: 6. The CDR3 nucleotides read TGTGCCAGCAGCCAAATGACAGGGCGTTATTCACCCCTCCACTTT. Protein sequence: CASSQMTGRYSPLHF.

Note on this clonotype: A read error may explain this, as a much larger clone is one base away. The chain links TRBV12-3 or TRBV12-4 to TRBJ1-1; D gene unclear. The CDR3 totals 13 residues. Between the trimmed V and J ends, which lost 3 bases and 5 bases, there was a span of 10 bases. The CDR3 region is CASSLGSWTEAFF. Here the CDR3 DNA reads TGTGCCAGCAGTTTGGGGAGTTGGACTGAAGCTTTCTTT.

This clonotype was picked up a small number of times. Here the CDR3 reads CATSRDRGGADTQYF. The CDR3 DNA follows: TGTGCCACCAGCAGAGATCGAGGGGGCGCGGATACGCAGTATTTT. V gene TRBV15 combines with J gene TRBJ2-3; 7 positions agree with TRBD1. Germline-derived CDR1 and CDR2 are LNHNV and YYDKDF (reference sequence). The ends lost 0 bases at V and 6 bases at J; junction bases unmatched: 6. This CDR3 region has 15 residues. Full variable domain (rest looked up from reference TRBV15 and TRBJ2-3): DAMVIQNPRYQVTQFGKPVTLSCSQTLNHNVMYWYQQKSSQAPKLLFHYYDKDFNNEADTPDNFQSRRPNTSFCFLDIRSPGLGDTAMYLCATSRDRGGADTQYFGPGTRLTVL.

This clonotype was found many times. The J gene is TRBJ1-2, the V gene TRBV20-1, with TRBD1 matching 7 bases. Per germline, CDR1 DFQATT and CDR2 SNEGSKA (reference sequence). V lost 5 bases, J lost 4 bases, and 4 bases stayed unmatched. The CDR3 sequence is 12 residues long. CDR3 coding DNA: TGCAGTGCTGTCGGGACAGCCTATGGCTACACCTTC. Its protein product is CSAVGTAYGYTF.

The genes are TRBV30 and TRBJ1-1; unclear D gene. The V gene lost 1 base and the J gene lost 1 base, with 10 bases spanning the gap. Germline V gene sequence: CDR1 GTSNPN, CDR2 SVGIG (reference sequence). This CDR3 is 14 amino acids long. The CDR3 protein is CAWSGDGKNTEAFF. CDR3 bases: TGTGCCTGGAGTGGAGACGGGAAGAACACTGAAGCTTTCTTT. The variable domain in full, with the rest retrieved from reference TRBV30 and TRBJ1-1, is SQTIHQWPATLVQPVGSPLSLECTVEGTSNPNLYWYRQAAGRGLQLLFYSVGIGQISSEVPQNLSASRPQDRQFILSSKKLLLSDSGFYLCAWSGDGKNTEAFFGQGTRLTVV.

The CDR3 region has the DNA TGTGCCAGCAGCCAAGTAACTGAAAACATTCAGTACTTC. It specifies CASSQVTENIQYF. The gene calls are TRBV3-1 and TRBJ2-4, with D uncertain. V gave up 1 base and J gave up 5 bases, with 6 bases separating them. The CDR3 is made up of 13 amino acids. The germline gives CDR1 LGHDT, CDR2 YNNKEL (reference sequence).

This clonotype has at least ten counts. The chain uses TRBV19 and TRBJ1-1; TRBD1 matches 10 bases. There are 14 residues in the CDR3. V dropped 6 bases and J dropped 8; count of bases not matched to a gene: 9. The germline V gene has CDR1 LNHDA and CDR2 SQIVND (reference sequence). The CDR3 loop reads CASRETGGRVEAFF. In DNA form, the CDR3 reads TGTGCCAGTAGAGAGACAGGGGGCCGCGTAGAAGCTTTCTTT.

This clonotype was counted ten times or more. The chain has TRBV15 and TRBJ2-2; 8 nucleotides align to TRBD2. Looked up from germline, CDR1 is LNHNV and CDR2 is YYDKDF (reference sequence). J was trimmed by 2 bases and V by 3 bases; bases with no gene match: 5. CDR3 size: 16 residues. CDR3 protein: CATSSRSGDNTGELFF. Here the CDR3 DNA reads TGTGCCACCAGCAGCCGTAGCGGGGATAACACCGGGGAGCTGTTTTTT.

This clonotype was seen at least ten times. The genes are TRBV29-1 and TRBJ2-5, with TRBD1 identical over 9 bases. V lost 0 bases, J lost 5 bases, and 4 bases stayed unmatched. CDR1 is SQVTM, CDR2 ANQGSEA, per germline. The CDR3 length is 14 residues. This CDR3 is CSVEDFGTGETQYF. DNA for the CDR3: TGCAGCGTTGAAGATTTCGGGACAGGGGAGACCCAGTACTTC.

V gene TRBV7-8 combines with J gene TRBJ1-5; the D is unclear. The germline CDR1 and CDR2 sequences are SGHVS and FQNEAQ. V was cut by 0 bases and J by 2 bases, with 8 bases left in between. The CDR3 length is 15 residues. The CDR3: CASSLARRGNQPQHF. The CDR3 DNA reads TGTGCCAGCAGCTTAGCCCGGAGGGGCAATCAGCCCCAGCATTTT.

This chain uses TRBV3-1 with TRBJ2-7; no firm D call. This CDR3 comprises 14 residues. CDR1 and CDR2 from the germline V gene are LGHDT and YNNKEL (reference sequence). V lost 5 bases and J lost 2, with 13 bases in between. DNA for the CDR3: TGTGCCAGCAGCGAGACCGATGGTCCCTACGAGCAGTACTTC. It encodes CASSETDGPYEQYF.

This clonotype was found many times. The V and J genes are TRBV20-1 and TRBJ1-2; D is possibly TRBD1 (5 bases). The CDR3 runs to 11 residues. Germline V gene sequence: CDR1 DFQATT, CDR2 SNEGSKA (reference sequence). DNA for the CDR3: TGCAGCGCCCCGGGGGACGGTGGCTACACCTTC. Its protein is CSAPGDGGYTF.

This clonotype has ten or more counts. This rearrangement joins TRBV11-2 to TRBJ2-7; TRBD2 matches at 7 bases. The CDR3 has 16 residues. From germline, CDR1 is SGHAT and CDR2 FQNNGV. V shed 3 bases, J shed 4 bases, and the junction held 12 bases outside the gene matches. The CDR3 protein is CASSFTPAGEEYEQYF. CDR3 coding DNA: TGTGCCAGCAGCTTTACGCCGGCGGGAGAGGAGTACGAGCAGTACTTC.

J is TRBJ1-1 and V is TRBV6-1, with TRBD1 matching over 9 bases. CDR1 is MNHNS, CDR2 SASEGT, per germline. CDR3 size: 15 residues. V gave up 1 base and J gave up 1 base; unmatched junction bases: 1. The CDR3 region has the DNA TGTGCCAGCAGTGAAGTGGACAGGGGGAACACTGAAGCTTTCTTT. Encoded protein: CASSEVDRGNTEAFF.

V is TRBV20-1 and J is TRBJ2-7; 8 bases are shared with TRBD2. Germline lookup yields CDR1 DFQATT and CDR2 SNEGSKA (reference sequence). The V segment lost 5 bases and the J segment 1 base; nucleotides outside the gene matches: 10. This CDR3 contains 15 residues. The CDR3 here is CSASPGAGGSYEQYF. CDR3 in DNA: TGCAGTGCTTCCCCAGGCGCGGGAGGTTCCTACGAGCAGTACTTC.

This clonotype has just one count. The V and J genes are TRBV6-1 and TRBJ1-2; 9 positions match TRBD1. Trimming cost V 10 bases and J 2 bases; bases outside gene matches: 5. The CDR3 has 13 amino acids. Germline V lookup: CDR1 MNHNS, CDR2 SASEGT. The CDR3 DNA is TGTGCCACTCCCGGGACAGGGAACTATGGCTACACCTTC. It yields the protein CATPGTGNYGYTF.

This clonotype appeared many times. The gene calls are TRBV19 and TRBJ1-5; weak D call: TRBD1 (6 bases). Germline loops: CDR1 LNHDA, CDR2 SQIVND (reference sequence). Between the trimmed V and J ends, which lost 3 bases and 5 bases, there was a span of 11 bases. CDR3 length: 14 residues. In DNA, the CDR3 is TGTGCCAGTAGTATGGACAGTTTTTATCAGCCCCAGCATTTT. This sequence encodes CASSMDSFYQPQHF.

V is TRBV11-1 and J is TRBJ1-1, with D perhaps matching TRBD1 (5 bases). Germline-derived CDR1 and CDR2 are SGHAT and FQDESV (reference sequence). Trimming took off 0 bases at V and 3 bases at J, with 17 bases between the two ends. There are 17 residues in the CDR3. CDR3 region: CASSLAGWGVRHTEAFF. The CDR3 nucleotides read TGTGCCAGCAGCTTAGCCGGGTGGGGGGTGCGGCACACTGAAGCTTTCTTT.

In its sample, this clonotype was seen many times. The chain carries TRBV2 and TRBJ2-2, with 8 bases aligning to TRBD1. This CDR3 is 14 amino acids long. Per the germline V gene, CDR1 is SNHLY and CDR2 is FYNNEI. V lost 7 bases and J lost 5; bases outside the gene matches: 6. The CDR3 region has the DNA TGTGCCAGCACCCGGACAGGGTTAACCGGGGAGCTGTTTTTT. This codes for CASTRTGLTGELFF. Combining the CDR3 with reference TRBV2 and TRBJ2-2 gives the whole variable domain EPEVTQTPSHQVTQMGQEVILRCVPISNHLYFYWYRQILGQKVEFLVSFYNNEISEKSEIFDDQFSVERPDGSNFTLKIRSTKLEDSAMYFCASTRTGLTGELFFGEGSRLTVL.

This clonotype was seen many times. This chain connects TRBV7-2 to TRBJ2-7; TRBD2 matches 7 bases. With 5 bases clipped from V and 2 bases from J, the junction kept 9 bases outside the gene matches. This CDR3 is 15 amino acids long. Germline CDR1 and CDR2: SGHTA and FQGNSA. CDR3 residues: CASSPGTTNTYEQYF. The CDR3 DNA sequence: TGTGCCAGCAGCCCCGGGACTACAAACACCTACGAGCAGTACTTC.

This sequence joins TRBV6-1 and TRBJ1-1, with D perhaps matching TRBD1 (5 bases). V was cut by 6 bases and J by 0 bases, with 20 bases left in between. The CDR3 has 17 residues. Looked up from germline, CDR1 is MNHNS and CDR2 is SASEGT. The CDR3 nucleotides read TGTGCCAGCAGAAGGGGAAGGGCCTCGGACATGAACACTGAAGCTTTCTTT. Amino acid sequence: CASRRGRASDMNTEAFF.

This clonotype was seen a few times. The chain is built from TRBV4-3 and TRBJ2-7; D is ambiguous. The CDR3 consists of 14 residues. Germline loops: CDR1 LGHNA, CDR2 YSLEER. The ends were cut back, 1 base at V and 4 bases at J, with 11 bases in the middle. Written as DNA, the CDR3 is TGCGCCAGCAGCCAAGTTGCTAACTCATACGAGCAGTACTTC. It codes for CASSQVANSYEQYF.

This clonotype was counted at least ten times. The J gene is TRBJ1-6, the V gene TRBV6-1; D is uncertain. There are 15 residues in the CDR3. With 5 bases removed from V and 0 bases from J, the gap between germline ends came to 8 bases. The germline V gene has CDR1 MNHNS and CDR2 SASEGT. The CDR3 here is CASSPQVSYNSPLHF. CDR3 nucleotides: TGTGCCAGCAGTCCCCAAGTCTCCTATAATTCACCCCTCCACTTT.

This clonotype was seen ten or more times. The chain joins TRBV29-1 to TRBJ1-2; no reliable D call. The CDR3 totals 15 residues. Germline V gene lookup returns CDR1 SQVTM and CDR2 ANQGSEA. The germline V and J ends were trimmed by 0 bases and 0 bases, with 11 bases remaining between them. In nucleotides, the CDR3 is TGCAGCGTTGAAGATCCGGGCGGTTCTAACTATGGCTACACCTTC. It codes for CSVEDPGGSNYGYTF.

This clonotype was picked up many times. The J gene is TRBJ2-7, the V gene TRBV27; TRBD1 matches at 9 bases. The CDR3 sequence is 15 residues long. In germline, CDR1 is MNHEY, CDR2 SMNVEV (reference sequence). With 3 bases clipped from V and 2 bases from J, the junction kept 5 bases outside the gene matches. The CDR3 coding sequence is TGTGCCAGCAGTTTGGTGGGACAGGGAGCCTACGAGCAGTACTTC. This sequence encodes CASSLVGQGAYEQYF.

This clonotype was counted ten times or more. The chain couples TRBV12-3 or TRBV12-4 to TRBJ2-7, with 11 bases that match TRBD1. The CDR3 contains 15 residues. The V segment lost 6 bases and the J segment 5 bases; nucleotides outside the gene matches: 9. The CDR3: CASRPGTGGKDEQYF. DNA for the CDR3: TGTGCCAGCAGGCCAGGGACAGGGGGAAAGGACGAGCAGTACTTC.